This T cell receptor (beta chain) is from a study of T cell responses to AZD1222 COVID-19 vaccine (dated by TCRdb to the early 2020s). Regarding the complete study: AZD1222 recipients given second doses at about 4 weeks or at about 12 weeks were pooled, since spike-specific TCR depth and breadth were not found to differ between the two schedules. A total of 230 to 250 trial participants underwent TCR sequencing, of whom about 200 had received two doses of AZD1222 and some 26 had received two doses of the MenACWY control vaccine. Enrollment into the trials was organized by age into subgroups of 18-55, 56-69 and 70-plus years, and those subgroups contained roughly 160, 29 and 62 TCR-sequenced participants, respectively.

Overall study outcomes, separate from this receptor: The whole spike protein was spanned by vaccine-associated CD4 TCRs, and dominant responses were seen in regions 160-218 and 743-854. Reportedly, close to half of the unique spike-specific TCRs recognized epitopes lying outside the regions that are mutated in the B.1.351 and B.1.1.7 variants. In the small 56-69-year group, the increase in depth fell short of significance, most likely because of low power. Only six AZD1222 recipients were SARS-CoV-2 seropositive at baseline, limiting conclusions about previously exposed vaccinees. Most participants were white British and females outnumbered males, and the authors suggested that clonal diversity may have been underestimated. Because no samples from the day 14 peak response were available, repertoires could be characterized only after the peak T cell response. A significant rise in spike-specific TCR breadth and depth was observed after two AZD1222 doses relative to day 0 and relative to MenACWY recipients.

The time point label corresponds to: baseline before first vaccination. The vaccinee samples were drawn from two UK trials, COV001 and COV002, one of which was a single-blind randomized controlled phase 2/3 trial testing AZD1222 (ChAdOx1 nCoV-19) in healthy adults. For TCRbeta chain sequencing, PBMC samples from trial participants were taken at day 0 and at day 28 after the second dose. About this clone itself: This clone's antigen is unknown. It has no much larger one-base neighbor in the sample; base qualities were not kept.

The CDR3 regions of human TCRbeta chains were analyzed by immunosequencing. On the authors' methods: Repertoire TCRs were checked for matches against a reference library of SARS-CoV-2-specific TCRs that had been generated using the MIRA antigen-specificity platform. Breadth was defined as the fraction of unique TCRs that were SARS-CoV-2-associated. Depth was defined as the fraction of total T cells that were SARS-CoV-2-associated. Each spike-specific TCR was assigned to its reactive spike region and to a CD4 or CD8 class using the MIRA data. Log10-transformed breadth and depth values were compared by one-way ANOVA with Sidak's multiple comparisons tests. The table was pulled from immuneACCESS by TCRdb, which kept in-frame rearrangements only. Such tables lose some clones; where checked, under half of the loss comes from unresolved V genes, and the rest has no known cause. V and J calls and clone size are as listed in that table; D and trimming were resolved from the DNA. In this sample the table shows 130,000 or so clones, around 90% of which occur a single time. Around 5.9% of the sample lies in the top ten.

This TCR was sampled from an adult in good health. The sample consisted of peripheral blood, taken on day 0 of AZD1222 vaccination.

The CDR3 protein: CASSVQGGGVSPLHF. The DNA is TGTGCCAGCAGCGTACAGGGCGGGGGAGTTTCACCCCTCCACTTT. The receptor chain draws on TRBV7-9 and TRBJ1-6, with TRBD1 tentatively as D gene (6 bases match). V sheds 5 bases and J sheds 9 bases, leaving 17 bases between their ends. The CDR3 numbers 15 residues from cysteine through phenylalanine. Here the CDR3 DNA is all that survives: 45 bases in frame from base 1. According to the germline V gene (reference sequence), CDR1 reads SEHNR and CDR2 reads FQNEAQ.